Shown below are 18 T cell receptor beta chains from a single sample sequenced in a study of T cells after posttransplantation cyclophosphamide. Assay: immunoSEQ multiplex PCR; the TCRdb copy retains only in-frame clones and omits some. Of 4,000 to 6,000 clones detected, about four fifths appear once; the ten largest clones hold approximately 4%. Cyclophosphamide on days +3 and +4 followed busulfan-fludarabine conditioning and a marrow graft. Sample: PBMCs, taken after allogeneic stem cell transplant with posttransplant cyclophosphamide. Receptor source: a male patient aged 45-60 years who received an allogeneic stem cell transplant from a related donor and was CMV-positive. Among the T cells, some may be from the graft donor.

The V call is TRBV7-9, the J call TRBJ1-2; 9 positions agree with TRBD1. Germline loops: CDR1 SEHNR, CDR2 FQNEAQ (reference sequence). CDR3 length equals 15 residues. Trimming cost V 3 bases and J 8 bases; bases outside gene matches: 10. This CDR3 is CASSFRGTGSSGYTF. For the CDR3, the DNA is TGTGCCAGCAGCTTTAGAGGGACAGGGTCCAGCGGCTACACCTTC.

Comment on this clone: Distinct nucleotide sequences in the sample also encode this CDR3. The J gene is TRBJ1-1, the V gene TRBV6-5; D call uncertain. The germline V and J ends were trimmed by 4 bases and 0 bases, with 6 bases remaining between them. In germline, CDR1 is MNHEY, CDR2 SVGAGI. The CDR3 is 13 residues long. CDR3 sequence reads: CASSSRMNTEAFF. In nucleotides, the CDR3 is TGTGCCAGCAGTTCCAGGATGAACACTGAAGCTTTCTTT.

The chain links TRBV11-2 to TRBJ2-7; 9 nucleotides align to TRBD2. The length of the CDR3 is 16 residues. CDR1 is SGHAT, CDR2 FQNNGV, per germline. Trimming at V came to 4 bases and at J to 6 bases, leaving 13 bases not matched to a gene. CDR3 in DNA: TGTGCCAGCAGCTGGAGTCTTAGCGGGAGAGTTGGCGAGCAGTACTTC. It translates to CASSWSLSGRVGEQYF.

The CDR3 sequence: CASSSGQGVDNEQFF. For the CDR3, the DNA is TGTGCCAGCAGCTCAGGACAGGGGGTCGACAATGAGCAGTTCTTC. The chain joins TRBV5-5 to TRBJ2-1; 10 nucleotides agree with TRBD1. CDR1 is SGHKS, CDR2 YYEKEE, per germline (reference sequence). The CDR3 has 15 amino acids. V lost 3 bases and J lost 5; bases outside the gene matches: 5.

This chain links TRBV9 with TRBJ2-7, with 7 bases aligning to TRBD2. CDR3 length equals 14 residues. Germline trimming cut 5 bases from V and 0 bases from J; bases unmatched to any gene: 5. From germline, CDR1 is SGDLS and CDR2 YYNGEE. CDR3 residues: CASSPGTISYEQYF. The CDR3 DNA sequence: TGTGCCAGCAGTCCCGGGACTATCTCCTACGAGCAGTACTTC.

This clone turned up a few times. The genes are TRBV6-1 and TRBJ2-7, with D tentatively TRBD2 (6 bases). Trimming pared 4 bases from V and 2 bases from J, leaving 12 bases between. The V gene's germline CDR1 is MNHNS and CDR2 SASEGT. The CDR3 runs to 14 residues. CDR3 amino acids: CASSVEEGPYEQYF. CDR3 nucleotides: TGTGCCAGCAGTGTGGAGGAGGGCCCCTACGAGCAGTACTTC.

V and J are TRBV18 and TRBJ1-2; D is unresolved. Germline V CDR1 and CDR2: KGHSH, LQKENI. Trimming took off 1 base at V and 0 bases at J, with 9 bases between the two ends. This CDR3 has 15 amino acids. CDR3 protein: CASSPRSEPNYGYTF. CDR3 DNA: TGTGCCAGCTCACCACGATCAGAACCTAACTATGGCTACACCTTC.

There are a few counts of this clone. This sample includes further DNA sequences coding for the same CDR3. The chain joins TRBV6-4 to TRBJ1-5; D gene uncertain. Germline CDR1 is MRHNA and CDR2 is SNTAGT. This CDR3 has 13 residues. Between the trimmed V and J ends, which lost 4 bases and 4 bases, there was a span of 8 bases. The CDR3, as DNA: TGTGCCAGCAGTGTGGAGGAGAATCAGCCCCAGCATTTT. Encoded protein: CASSVEENQPQHF.

In its sample, this clone was seen a few times. CDR3 protein: CASSLGGGNQPQHF. CDR3 DNA: TGTGCCAGCAGCTTAGGCGGGGGGAATCAGCCCCAGCATTTT. V usage is TRBV13 and J usage is TRBJ1-5, with D perhaps TRBD1 (5 bases). Germline V CDR1 and CDR2: PRHDT, FYEKMQ (reference sequence). The V end was cut by 0 bases, the J end by 4 bases, with 7 bases between. The CDR3 loop spans 14 amino acids.

The chain employs TRBV18 and TRBJ2-6, with TRBD2 matching over 10 bases. The germline CDR1 and CDR2 sequences are KGHSH and LQKENI. V dropped 6 bases and J dropped 0; count of bases not matched to a gene: 8. CDR3 size: 18 residues. CDR3 sequence (DNA): TGTGCCAGCTCCGTTCGGACTAGCGGCTACTCTGGGGCCAACGTCCTGACTTTC. Amino acids: CASSVRTSGYSGANVLTF.

This chain uses TRBV20-1 with TRBJ2-7, with D hard to call. Germline V gene sequence: CDR1 DFQATT, CDR2 SNEGSKA (reference sequence). V shed 7 bases and J shed 3 bases, with 7 bases lying between them. The CDR3 runs to 10 residues. In DNA, the CDR3 is TGCAGTGTACCCGGCTACGAGCAGTACTTC. As protein: CSVPGYEQYF.

The V gene is TRBV5-4, the J gene TRBJ1-4, with D possibly being TRBD1 (6 bases). The V gene lost 4 bases and the J gene lost 7 bases, with 14 bases spanning the gap. The germline CDR1 and CDR2 sequences are SGHNT and YYREEE (reference sequence). There are 14 residues in the CDR3. The CDR3 DNA is TGTGCCAGCAGCATTTCAGGGGTCCGTGAAAAACTGTTTTTT. This gives the protein CASSISGVREKLFF.

V is TRBV5-5 and J is TRBJ2-2, with a possible D match to TRBD1 (6 bases). This CDR3 spans 15 amino acids. V lost 4 bases and J 3 bases, leaving 13 bases between the germline ends. CDR1 SGHKS and CDR2 YYEKEE come from the germline V gene (reference sequence). The CDR3 DNA sequence: TGTGCCAGCAGCCCTGGGGACACCTACACCGGGGAGCTGTTTTTT. Amino acid sequence: CASSPGDTYTGELFF.

V and J are TRBV19 and TRBJ1-2, with 8 nucleotides matching TRBD1. The germline V gene has CDR1 LNHDA and CDR2 SQIVND (reference sequence). The V and J ends lost 3 bases and 4 bases, in that order; junction bases with no gene match: 16. The CDR3 spans 18 residues. CDR3 in amino acids: CASSIRDRGLPTAYGYTF. The CDR3 bases are TGTGCCAGTAGTATCCGAGACAGGGGTCTACCCACAGCCTATGGCTACACCTTC. The whole variable domain, remainder taken from reference TRBV19 and TRBJ1-2, is DGGITQSPKYLFRKEGQNVTLSCEQNLNHDAMYWYRQDPGQGLRLIYYSQIVNDFQKGDIAEGYSVSREKKESFPLTVTSAQKNPTAFYLCASSIRDRGLPTAYGYTFGSGTRLTVV.

The gene calls are TRBV19 and TRBJ1-2, with TRBD1 matching 10 bases. Germline V gene data show CDR1 as LNHDA and CDR2 as SQIVND (reference sequence). CDR3 length: 18 amino acids. Unmatched junction bases numbered 11, after V lost 0 bases and J lost 4 bases. CDR3 DNA sequence: TGTGCCAGTAGTATAGATCCCGGACAGGGGGTATACGGCTATGGCTACACCTTC. It is translated as CASSIDPGQGVYGYGYTF.

This sequence joins TRBV14 and TRBJ1-2, with TRBD1 as a possible D gene (5 bases). There are 13 residues in the CDR3. The germline V and J ends were trimmed by 1 base and 5 bases, with 8 bases remaining between them. Germline lookup yields CDR1 SGHDN and CDR2 FVKESK. This CDR3 is CASSQVGGYGYTF. The CDR3 DNA sequence: TGTGCCAGCAGCCAAGTTGGGGGGTATGGCTACACCTTC.

This sequence joins TRBV10-3 and TRBJ2-5; possible D gene TRBD2, 6 bases. The CDR3 spans 15 residues. The ends were cut back, 0 bases at V and 5 bases at J, with 13 bases in the middle. Germline V gene lookup returns CDR1 ENHRY and CDR2 SYGVKD. This CDR3 is CAISESRGGDETQYF. The CDR3 DNA follows: TGTGCCATCAGTGAGTCCCGAGGAGGGGACGAGACCCAGTACTTC.

The chain recombines TRBV7-8 with TRBJ1-1; D not resolved. This CDR3 is built from 17 residues. V shed 0 bases and J shed 6 bases, with 20 bases lying between them. CDR1 SGHVS and CDR2 FQNEAQ come from the germline V gene. The CDR3 DNA reads as TGTGCCAGCAGCTTAGCGTTGGAGGGTGGCGCGGTCGCTGAAGCTTTCTTT. This encodes CASSLALEGGAVAEAFF.